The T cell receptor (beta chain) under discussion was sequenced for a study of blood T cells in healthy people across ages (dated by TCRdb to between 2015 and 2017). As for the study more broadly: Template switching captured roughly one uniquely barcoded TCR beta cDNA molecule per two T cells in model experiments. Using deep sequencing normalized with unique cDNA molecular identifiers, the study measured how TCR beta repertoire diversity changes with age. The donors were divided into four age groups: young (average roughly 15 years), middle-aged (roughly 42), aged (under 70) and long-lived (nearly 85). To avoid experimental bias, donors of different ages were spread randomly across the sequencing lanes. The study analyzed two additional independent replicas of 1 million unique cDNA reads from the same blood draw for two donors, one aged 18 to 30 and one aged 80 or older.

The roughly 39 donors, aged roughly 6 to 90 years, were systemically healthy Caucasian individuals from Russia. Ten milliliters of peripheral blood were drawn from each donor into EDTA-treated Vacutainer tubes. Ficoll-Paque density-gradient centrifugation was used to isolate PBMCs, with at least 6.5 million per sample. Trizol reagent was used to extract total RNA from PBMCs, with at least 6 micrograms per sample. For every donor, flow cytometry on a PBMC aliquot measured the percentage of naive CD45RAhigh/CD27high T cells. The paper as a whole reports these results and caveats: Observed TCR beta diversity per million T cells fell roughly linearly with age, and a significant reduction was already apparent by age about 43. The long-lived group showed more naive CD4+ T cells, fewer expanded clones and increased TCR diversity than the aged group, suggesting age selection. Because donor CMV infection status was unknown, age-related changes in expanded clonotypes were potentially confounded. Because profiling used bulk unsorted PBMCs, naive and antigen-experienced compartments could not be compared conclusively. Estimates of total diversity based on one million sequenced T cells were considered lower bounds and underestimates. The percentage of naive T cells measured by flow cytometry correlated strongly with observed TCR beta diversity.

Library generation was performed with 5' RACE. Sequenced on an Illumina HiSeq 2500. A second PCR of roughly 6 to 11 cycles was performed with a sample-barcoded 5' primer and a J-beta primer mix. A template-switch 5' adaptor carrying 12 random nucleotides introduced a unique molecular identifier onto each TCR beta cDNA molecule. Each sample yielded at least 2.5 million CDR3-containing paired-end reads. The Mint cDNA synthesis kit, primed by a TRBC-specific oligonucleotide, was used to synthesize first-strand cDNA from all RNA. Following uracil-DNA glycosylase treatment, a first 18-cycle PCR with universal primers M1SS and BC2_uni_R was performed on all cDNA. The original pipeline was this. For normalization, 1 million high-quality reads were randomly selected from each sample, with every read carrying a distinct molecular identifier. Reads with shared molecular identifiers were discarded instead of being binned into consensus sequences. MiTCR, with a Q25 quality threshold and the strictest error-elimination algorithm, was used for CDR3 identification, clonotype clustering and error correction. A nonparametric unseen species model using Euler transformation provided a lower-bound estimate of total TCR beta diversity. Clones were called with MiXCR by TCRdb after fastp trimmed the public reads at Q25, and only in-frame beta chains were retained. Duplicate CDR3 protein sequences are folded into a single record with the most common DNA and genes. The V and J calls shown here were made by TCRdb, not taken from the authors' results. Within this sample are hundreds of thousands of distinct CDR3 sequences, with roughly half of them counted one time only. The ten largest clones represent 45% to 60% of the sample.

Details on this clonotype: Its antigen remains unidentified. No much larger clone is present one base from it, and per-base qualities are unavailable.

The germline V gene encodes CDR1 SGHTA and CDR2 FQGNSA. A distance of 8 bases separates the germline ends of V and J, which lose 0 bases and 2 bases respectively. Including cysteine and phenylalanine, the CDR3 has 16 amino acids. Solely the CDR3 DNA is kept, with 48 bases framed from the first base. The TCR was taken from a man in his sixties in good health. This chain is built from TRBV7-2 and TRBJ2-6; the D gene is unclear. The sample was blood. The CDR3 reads CASSLAGLAGANVLTF. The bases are TGTGCCAGCAGCTTAGCCGGCCTAGCTGGGGCCAACGTCCTGACTTTC.